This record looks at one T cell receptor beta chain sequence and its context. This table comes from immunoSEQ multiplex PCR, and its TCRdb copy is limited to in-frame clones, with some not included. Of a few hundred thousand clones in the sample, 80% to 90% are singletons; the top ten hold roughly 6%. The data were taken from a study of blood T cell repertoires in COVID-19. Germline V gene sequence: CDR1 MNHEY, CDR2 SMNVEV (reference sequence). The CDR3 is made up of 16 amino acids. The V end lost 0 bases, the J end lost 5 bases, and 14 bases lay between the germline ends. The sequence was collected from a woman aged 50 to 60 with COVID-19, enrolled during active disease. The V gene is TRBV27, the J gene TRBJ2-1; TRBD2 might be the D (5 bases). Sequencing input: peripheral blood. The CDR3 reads CASSLSRVIVNNEQFF. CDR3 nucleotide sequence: TGTGCCAGCAGTTTATCGAGGGTTATTGTAAACAATGAGCAGTTCTTC.